This T cell receptor (beta chain) was identified in a study of blood T cells in healthy people across ages. A second 7 to 11 cycle PCR used barcoded and J-beta primers. MiXCR was run by TCRdb on the 5' RACE reads, yielding one entry per CDR3 protein. Of about 580,000 distinct CDR3 sequences in the sample, around half were seen once. The sample consisted of blood. The clonotype originates from a man of 80 years or more in good health.

The CDR3 sequence: CAEGSTEGYEQYF. For the CDR3, the DNA is TGTGCCGAGGGGTCTACCGAGGGGTACGAGCAGTACTTC. The V call is TRBV2, the J call TRBJ2-5; D may correspond to TRBD1 or TRBD2 (5 bases each). The end of the DNA fits TRBJ2-7 better, so the J call may be wrong. The CDR3 totals 13 residues. The V gene's germline CDR1 is SNHLY and CDR2 FYNNEI.